This record looks at one T cell receptor beta chain sequence and its context. The specificity of this receptor is unknown. Base qualities are not at hand, and no much larger clone is one base apart. For CDR1 and CDR2, the germline V gene (reference sequence) lists SEHNR and FQNEAQ. The trim is 3 bases for V and 4 bases for J, with a gap of 13 bases between the germline ends. Spanning cysteine to phenylalanine, the CDR3 consists of 15 amino acids. Only the CDR3 portion is preserved as DNA: 45 bases, with reading frame beginning at the first base. The time point tag for this specimen amounts to: before neoadjuvant nivolumab. Patients had been newly diagnosed with stage II-IVA oral cavity squamous cell carcinoma, and no prior systemic or radiation treatment had been given to the patients. The cohort was composed of patients with HPV-negative, locally advanced oral cavity squamous cell carcinoma. Peripheral blood mononuclear cells were analyzed directly, without maintenance or expansion in culture. Samples came from a longitudinal correlative study of a single-arm phase II trial of neoadjuvant nivolumab in oral cavity squamous cell carcinoma. Subject-matched pre- and post-treatment PBMCs and tumors from three responders and three non-responders were subjected to genomic DNA-based TCRbeta sequencing. Peripheral blood mononuclear cells were drawn once before nivolumab treatment and a second time after treatment, when surgery took place. The Maxwell RSC DNA from Cells kit was used to extract genomic DNA from PBMCs.

This specimen comes from a study of neoadjuvant anti-PD-1 for oral cavity cancer (dated by TCRdb to about 2021). For the wider study: Three to four biweekly doses of nivolumab at 3 mg/kg were mostly administered to patients before curative-intent surgical resection. For patients who did not progress, a fourth nivolumab dose was given around day 43, followed by definitive surgical resection on days 50-56. The parent correlative cohort had 12 patients and a response rate of roughly 31%. Patients with complete response, partial response or stable disease by RECIST 1.1 were defined as responders, whereas patients with progression were defined as non-responders.

For deep sequencing, PBMC libraries mostly used roughly 0.5 ug of input genomic DNA, with six replicates for each sample. The immunoSEQ hsTCRbeta kit was used to prepare TCRbeta libraries according to the manufacturer's instructions. An Illumina NovaSeq 6000 S4 flow cell was used to sequence the final libraries, which had first been combined to 3 nM. In the paper's pipeline: The immunoSEQ Analyzer was used for raw data preprocessing and quality control. The analysis was limited to productive rearrangements, and each clonotype was defined by a unique CDR3 amino acid sequence. Repertoire clonality was estimated as the Gini-Simpson index, which was computed with the R package tcR. Student's t test was used to compare Gini indices, while Pearson correlation assessed associations with tumor size change. TCRdb mirrors the immuneACCESS table, restricted to in-frame sequences. Some clones are absent from its copies; in checked studies, under half trace to an unresolved V gene, and the reason for the others is unknown. The V and J calls and clone size come from that table; D and trimming were worked out from the DNA. The sample has 30,000 to 35,000 clones on record, approximately 87% of them singletons. Jointly, the top ten make up under 4% of the sample.

Study-wide findings and limitations: A higher pretreatment blood Treg/Th17 ratio correlated with both higher pretreatment blood TCRbeta clonality and lower post-treatment tumor TCRbeta clonality. After neoadjuvant nivolumab, non-responders showed significantly higher T cell clonality (Gini index) in PBMCs than responders did. TCR analyses included only a few patients per response group, and the authors called for larger cohorts for validation.

The chain is made from TRBV7-9 and TRBJ1-3; no confident D gene assignment can be made. The source was PBMCs, collected before nivolumab (anti-PD-1) treatment. This sequence was found in a person aged 35-79 years with oral cavity squamous cell carcinoma. The bases read TGTGCCAGCAGCTTCGGGTCAAACTTGGGAAACACCATATATTTT. This codes for CASSFGSNLGNTIYF.